This T cell receptor beta chain was recovered during a study of Graves' ophthalmopathy and Graves' hyperthyroidism. Study at large: No treatment had been given when peripheral blood was collected at initial diagnosis.

Germline V gene data show CDR1 as MNHNS and CDR2 as SASEGT. The CDR3 runs 16 residues. A remark on this clonotype: Its specificity is not known. A single base separates this from a much larger clone, so it may be a read error.

Study-level findings and limits: For separating ophthalmopathy from stable hyperthyroidism, a 13-signature model gave about 90% sensitivity and roughly 83% specificity.

Transcripts of RNA were the source for amplifying TCR beta CDR3 regions. Second-round multiplex PCR came after first-round RT-PCR with HTBI primers. MiXCR, run by TCRdb on the multiplex PCR reads, gives a single entry per CDR3 protein. The sample has about 420,000 distinct CDR3 sequences, roughly 21% seen once; the top ten hold under 3.5%. Stable hyperthyroidism denotes an absence of ophthalmopathy throughout 18 months of follow-up. Sequencing used peripheral blood. This TCR derives from a woman younger than 35 with stable Graves' hyperthyroidism. V is TRBV6-1 and J is TRBJ2-3; 15 nucleotides align to TRBD2. The CDR3 region has the DNA TGTGCCAGCAGCCCCGGACTAGCGGGAGGGCCAGGGTTGGCGCATTTT. It encodes CASSPGLAGGPGLAHF.